One and the same sample provided the 3 T cell receptor beta chains below, sequenced in a study of T cell responses to AZD1222 COVID-19 vaccine. Profiled with immunoSEQ multiplex PCR; TCRdb holds only in-frame clones, not every one. The data show 110,000 to 150,000 clones, roughly 89% seen once. Sequencing was performed on peripheral blood, taken on day 0 of AZD1222 vaccination. These receptors were taken from an adult in good health.

The rearrangement uses TRBV27 and TRBJ2-1, with D tentatively TRBD2 (6 bases). V was trimmed by 3 bases and J by 8 bases, leaving 17 bases between them. The germline CDR1 and CDR2 sequences are MNHEY and SMNVEV (reference sequence). The CDR3 sequence is 15 residues long. CDR3: CASSFGDSLVHEQFF. As DNA, the CDR3 is TGTGCCAGCAGTTTCGGGGACTCCCTTGTCCATGAGCAGTTCTTC.

The rearrangement uses TRBV9 and TRBJ2-7, with D perhaps TRBD2 (6 bases). This CDR3 contains 16 residues. Germline assignment: CDR1 SGDLS and CDR2 YYNGEE. Trimming left V 1 base short and J 2 bases short, with 16 bases between. The CDR3 DNA sequence: TGTGCCAGCAGCGTATCCCTTGGGCCGGGAGCCTACGAGCAGTACTTC. Amino acids: CASSVSLGPGAYEQYF. Full variable domain (remainder filled in from reference TRBV9 and TRBJ2-7): DSGVTQTPKHLITATGQRVTLRCSPRSGDLSVYWYQQSLDQGLQFLIQYYNGEERAKGNILERFSAQQFPDLHSELNLSSLELGDSALYFCASSVSLGPGAYEQYFGPGTRLTVT.

The chain employs TRBV18 and TRBJ1-1, with D possibly matching TRBD1 (6 bases). Germline CDR1 is KGHSH and CDR2 is LQKENI. Trimming left V 3 bases short and J 7 bases short, with 9 bases between. CDR3 size: 12 residues. The DNA of the CDR3 is TGTGCCAGCTCACCTTACAGGGTTGAAGCTTTCTTT. Protein sequence: CASSPYRVEAFF.